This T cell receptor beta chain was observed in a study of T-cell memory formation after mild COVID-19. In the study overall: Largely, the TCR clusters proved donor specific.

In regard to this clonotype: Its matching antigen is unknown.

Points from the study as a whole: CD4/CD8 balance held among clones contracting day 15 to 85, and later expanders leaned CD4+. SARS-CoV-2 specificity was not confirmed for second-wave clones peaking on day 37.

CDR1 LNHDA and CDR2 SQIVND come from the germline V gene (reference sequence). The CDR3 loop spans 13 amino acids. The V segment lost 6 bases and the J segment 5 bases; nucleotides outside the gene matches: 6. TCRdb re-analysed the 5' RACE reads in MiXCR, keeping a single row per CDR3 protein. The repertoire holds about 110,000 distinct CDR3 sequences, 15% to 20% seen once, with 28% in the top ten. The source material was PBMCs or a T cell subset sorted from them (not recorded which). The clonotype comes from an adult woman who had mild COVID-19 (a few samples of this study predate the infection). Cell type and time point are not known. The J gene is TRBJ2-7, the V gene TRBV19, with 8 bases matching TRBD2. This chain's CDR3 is CASSYQRGNEQYF. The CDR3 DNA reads TGTGCCAGTAGCTACCAGCGGGGGAACGAGCAGTACTTC.